What follows describes a single TCR beta chain. What antigen it recognizes has not been identified. Per-nucleotide qualities are absent, and no much larger clonotype sits a single base away. The protocol used for the library was the immunoSEQ multiplex PCR assay. TCRdb limited this immuneACCESS table to in-frame rearrangements with V and J called. A share of clones is missing; checked studies link under half to unresolved V genes, and the rest is unexplained. The sample has 100,000 to 150,000 clones on record, roughly 90% of them singletons. The top ten constitute roughly 7.8% of the sample. These data belong to a study of control samples from healthy donors and cancer patients (dated by TCRdb to 2020 to 2021). This TCR was recovered from a middle-aged man with head and neck cancer. Sequenced sample: PBMCs.

The nucleotides are TGTGCCAGCTCCTCGGGACTAGCGTCTAGCACAGATACGCAGTATTTT. Its protein product is CASSSGLASSTDTQYF. The V gene is TRBV9 and the J gene is TRBJ2-3, with TRBD2 matching 10 junction bases. Measured from the cysteine to the phenylalanine, the CDR3 is 16 residues long. CDR3 DNA only is kept here, 48 bases in frame from base 1. As encoded in the germline V gene, CDR1 is SGDLS while CDR2 is YYNGEE. From V the trimming removes 7 bases and from J it removes 0 bases, while the gene matches leave 8 bases of the junction unaccounted for.